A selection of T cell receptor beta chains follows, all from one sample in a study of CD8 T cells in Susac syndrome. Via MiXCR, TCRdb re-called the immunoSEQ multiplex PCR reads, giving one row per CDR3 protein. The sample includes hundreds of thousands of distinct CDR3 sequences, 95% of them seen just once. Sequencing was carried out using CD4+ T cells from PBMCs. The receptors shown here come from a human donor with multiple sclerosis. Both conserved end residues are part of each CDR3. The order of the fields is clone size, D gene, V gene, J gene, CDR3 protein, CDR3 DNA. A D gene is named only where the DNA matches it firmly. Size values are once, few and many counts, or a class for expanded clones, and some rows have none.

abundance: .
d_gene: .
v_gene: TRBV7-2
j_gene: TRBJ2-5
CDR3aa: CASSFGPAVAKTQYF
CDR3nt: TGTGCCAGCAGCTTTGGGCCAGCGGTGGCAAAGACCCAGTACTTC

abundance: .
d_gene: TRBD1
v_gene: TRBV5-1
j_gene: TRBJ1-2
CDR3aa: CASSLEMGQGKRTF
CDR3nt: TGCGCCAGCAGCTTGGAGATGGGACAGGGGAAAAGAACCTTC

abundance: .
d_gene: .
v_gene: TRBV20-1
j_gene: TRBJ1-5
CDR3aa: CSASRREQPQHF
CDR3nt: TGCAGTGCGTCCCGGCGGGAGCAGCCCCAGCATTTT

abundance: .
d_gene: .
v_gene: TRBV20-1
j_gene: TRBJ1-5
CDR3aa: CSASGPIRSGNQPQHF
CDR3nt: TGCAGTGCTTCGGGACCCATACGGAGTGGCAATCAGCCCCAGCATTTT

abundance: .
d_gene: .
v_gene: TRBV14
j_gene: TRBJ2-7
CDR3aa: CASSQDPSSYEQYF
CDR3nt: TGTGCCAGCAGCCAAGACCCCAGCTCCTACGAGCAGTACTTC

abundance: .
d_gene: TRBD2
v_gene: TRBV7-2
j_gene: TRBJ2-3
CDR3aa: CASSRTSGNTDTQYF
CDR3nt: TGTGCCAGCAGCCGGACTAGCGGGAACACAGATACGCAGTATTTT

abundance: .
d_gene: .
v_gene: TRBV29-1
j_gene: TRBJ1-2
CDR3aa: CSVEESGRYTF
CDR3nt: TGCAGCGTTGAAGAAAGCGGCCGCTACACCTTC

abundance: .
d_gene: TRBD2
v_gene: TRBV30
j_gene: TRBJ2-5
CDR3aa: CAWSADSGGETQYF
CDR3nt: TGTGCCTGGAGTGCTGACTCCGGGGGGGAGACCCAGTACTTC

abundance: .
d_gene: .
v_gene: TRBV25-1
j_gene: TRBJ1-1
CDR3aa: CASSELRNTEAFF
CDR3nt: TGTGCCAGCAGTGAATTGCGAAACACTGAAGCTTTCTTT

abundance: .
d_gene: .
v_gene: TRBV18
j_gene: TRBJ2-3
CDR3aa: CASSPPLLGFTDTQYF
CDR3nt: TGTGCCAGCTCACCACCGCTGTTAGGTTTCACAGATACGCAGTATTTT

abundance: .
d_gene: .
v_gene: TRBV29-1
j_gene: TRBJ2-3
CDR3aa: CSVLRGGLVTDTQYF
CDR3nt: TGCAGCGTCTTAAGGGGAGGTCTAGTCACAGATACGCAGTATTTT

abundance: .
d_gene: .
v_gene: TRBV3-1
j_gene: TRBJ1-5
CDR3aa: CASSRQLNQPQHF
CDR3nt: TGTGCCAGCAGTAGACAGCTCAATCAGCCCCAGCATTTT

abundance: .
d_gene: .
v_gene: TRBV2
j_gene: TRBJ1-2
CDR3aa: CASSEARRLGYTF
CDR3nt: TGTGCCAGCAGTGAAGCCCGGCGGTTAGGCTACACCTTC

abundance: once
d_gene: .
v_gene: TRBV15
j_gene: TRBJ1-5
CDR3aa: CATSRDPNRPQHF
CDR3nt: TGTGCCACCAGCAGAGACCCTAATCGGCCCCAGCATTTT

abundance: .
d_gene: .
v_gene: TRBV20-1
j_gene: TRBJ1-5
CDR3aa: CSARSDPNRRSNQPQHF
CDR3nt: TGCAGTGCTAGATCTGACCCAAACCGGAGGAGCAATCAGCCCCAGCATTTT

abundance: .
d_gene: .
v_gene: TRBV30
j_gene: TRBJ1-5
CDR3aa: CAWSQGRSDQPQHF
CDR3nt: TGTGCCTGGAGTCAGGGCAGGAGCGATCAGCCCCAGCATTTT

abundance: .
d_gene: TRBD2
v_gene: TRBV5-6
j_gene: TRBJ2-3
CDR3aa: CASSYAGGTTDTQYF
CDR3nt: TGTGCCAGCAGCTACGCGGGGGGGACCACAGATACGCAGTATTTT

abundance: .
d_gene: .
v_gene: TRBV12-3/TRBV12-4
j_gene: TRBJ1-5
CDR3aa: CASRPDGSNQPQHF
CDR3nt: TGTGCCAGCAGACCGGACGGTAGCAATCAGCCCCAGCATTTT

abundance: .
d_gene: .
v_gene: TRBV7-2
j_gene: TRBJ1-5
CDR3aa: CASSQKGNQPQHF
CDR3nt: TGTGCCAGCAGCCAAAAGGGCAATCAGCCCCAGCATTTT

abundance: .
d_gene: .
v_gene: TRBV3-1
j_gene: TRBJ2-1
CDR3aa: CASSQDLVGGDEQFF
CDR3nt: TGTGCCAGCAGCCAAGATCTTGTAGGGGGGGATGAGCAGTTCTTC

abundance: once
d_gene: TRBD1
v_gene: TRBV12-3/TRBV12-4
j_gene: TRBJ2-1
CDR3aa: CASTKRPPGTGTYNEQFF
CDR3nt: TGTGCCAGCACCAAGAGACCCCCAGGGACAGGCACCTACAATGAGCAGTTCTTC

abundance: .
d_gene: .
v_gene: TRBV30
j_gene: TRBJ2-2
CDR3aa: CAWSEDSTGELFF
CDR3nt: TGTGCCTGGAGTGAAGACAGCACCGGGGAGCTGTTTTTT

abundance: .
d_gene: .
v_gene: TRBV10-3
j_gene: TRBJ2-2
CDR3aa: CAISESADSRGELFF
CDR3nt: TGTGCCATCAGTGAGTCGGCAGACAGCCGCGGGGAGCTGTTTTTT

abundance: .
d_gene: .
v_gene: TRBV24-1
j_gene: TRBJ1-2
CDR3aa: CATSDSARNYGYTF
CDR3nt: TGTGCCACCAGTGATTCGGCCAGGAACTATGGCTACACCTTC

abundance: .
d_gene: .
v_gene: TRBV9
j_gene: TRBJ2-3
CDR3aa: CASSNTGLDTQYF
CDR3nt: TGTGCCAGCAGCAACACTGGGCTAGATACGCAGTATTTT

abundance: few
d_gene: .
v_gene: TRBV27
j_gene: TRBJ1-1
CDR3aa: CASSLQRNTEAFF
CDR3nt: TGTGCCAGCAGTTTACAACGGAACACTGAAGCTTTCTTT

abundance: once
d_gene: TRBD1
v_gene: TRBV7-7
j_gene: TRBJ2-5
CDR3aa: CASSFGTGREETQYF
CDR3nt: TGTGCTAGCAGCTTCGGGACAGGGAGGGAAGAGACCCAGTACTTC

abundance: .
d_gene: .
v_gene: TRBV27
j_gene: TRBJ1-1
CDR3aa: CASKTGNTEAFF
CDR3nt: TGTGCCAGCAAAACAGGGAACACTGAAGCTTTCTTT

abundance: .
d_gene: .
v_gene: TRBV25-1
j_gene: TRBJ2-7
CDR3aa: CASSESRDKYEQYF
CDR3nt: TGTGCCAGCAGTGAAAGTCGGGACAAATACGAGCAGTACTTC

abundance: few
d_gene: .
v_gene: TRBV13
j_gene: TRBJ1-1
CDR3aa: CASSLYSRQGHTEAFF
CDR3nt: TGTGCCAGCAGCTTATATTCCCGGCAGGGGCACACTGAAGCTTTCTTT

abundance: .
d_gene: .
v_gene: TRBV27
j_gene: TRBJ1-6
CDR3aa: CASSRDSDNSPLHF
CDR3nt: TGTGCCAGCAGTCGGGACTCGGATAATTCACCCCTCCACTTT

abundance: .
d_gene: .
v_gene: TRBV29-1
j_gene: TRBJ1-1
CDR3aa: CSVEDRGGNGWTEAFF
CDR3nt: TGCAGCGTTGAAGATCGTGGGGGAAATGGTTGGACTGAAGCTTTCTTT

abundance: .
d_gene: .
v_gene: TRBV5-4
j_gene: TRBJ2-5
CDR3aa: CASSLVMGGRETQYF
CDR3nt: TGTGCCAGCAGCTTGGTTATGGGGGGGCGAGAGACCCAGTACTTC

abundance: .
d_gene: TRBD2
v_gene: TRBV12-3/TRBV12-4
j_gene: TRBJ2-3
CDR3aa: CASSASGGQDTQYF
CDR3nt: TGTGCCAGCAGTGCTAGCGGGGGGCAGGATACGCAGTATTTT

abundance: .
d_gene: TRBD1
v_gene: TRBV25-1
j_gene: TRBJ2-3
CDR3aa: CASSGRQGIPDTQYF
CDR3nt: TGTGCCAGCAGTGGACGACAGGGGATCCCAGATACGCAGTATTTT

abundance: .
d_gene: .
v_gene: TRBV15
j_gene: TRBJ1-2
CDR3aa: CATSGRTGSGGYTF
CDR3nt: TGTGCCACCAGCGGCCGAACAGGGTCAGGTGGCTACACCTTC

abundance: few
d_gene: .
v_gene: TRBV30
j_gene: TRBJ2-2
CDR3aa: CAWWDANTGELFF
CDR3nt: TGTGCCTGGTGGGACGCGAACACCGGGGAGCTGTTTTTT

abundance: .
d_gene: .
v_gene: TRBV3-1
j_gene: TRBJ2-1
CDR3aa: CASSPSKDEQFF
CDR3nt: TGTGCCAGCAGCCCCAGTAAGGATGAGCAGTTCTTC